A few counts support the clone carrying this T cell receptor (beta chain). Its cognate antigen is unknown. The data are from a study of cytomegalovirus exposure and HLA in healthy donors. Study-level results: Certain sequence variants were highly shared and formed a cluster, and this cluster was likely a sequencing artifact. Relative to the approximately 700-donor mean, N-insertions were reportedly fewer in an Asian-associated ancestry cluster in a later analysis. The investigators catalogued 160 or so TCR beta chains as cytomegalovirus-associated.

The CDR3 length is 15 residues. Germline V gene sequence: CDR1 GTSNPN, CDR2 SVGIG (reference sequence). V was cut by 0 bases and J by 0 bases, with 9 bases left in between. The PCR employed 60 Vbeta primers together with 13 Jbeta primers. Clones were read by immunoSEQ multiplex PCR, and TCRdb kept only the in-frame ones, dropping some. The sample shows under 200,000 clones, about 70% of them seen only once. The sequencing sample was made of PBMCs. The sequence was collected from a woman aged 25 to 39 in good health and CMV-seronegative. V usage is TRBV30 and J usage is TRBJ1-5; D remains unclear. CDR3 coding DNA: TGTGCCTGGAGTGTGAACAGTGTTAGCAATCAGCCCCAGCATTTT. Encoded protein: CAWSVNSVSNQPQHF.